This T cell receptor beta chain comes out of a study of cytomegalovirus exposure and HLA in healthy donors. Study information: Of the donors genotyped, several hundred in all, 75% to 85% fell in the Caucasian-associated ancestry cluster.

Per germline, CDR1 SGHNT and CDR2 YYREEE (reference sequence). The V segment lost 3 bases and the J segment 3 bases; nucleotides outside the gene matches: 5. This CDR3 is 15 amino acids long. PCR primers comprised 60 Vbeta and 13 Jbeta primers. Original methodology: Unique TCR beta chains totaled roughly 79 million in a later count, with roughly 10 million of them shared. TCRdb keeps only in-frame clones here, not all; method: immunoSEQ multiplex PCR. V, J and clone size derive from that table, while D and trimming were established from the DNA sequence. This repertoire shows roughly 150,000 clones, 60% to 80% found once; its top ten account for 1.5% to 2%.

The chain uses TRBV5-4 and TRBJ2-5, with 10 positions matching TRBD2. The receptor was derived from a woman in her twenties or thirties in good health and CMV-seronegative. The sample comprised PBMCs. The DNA of the CDR3 is TGTGCCAGCAGCTCAGGACTAGCGGTAGAAGAGACCCAGTACTTC. Amino acids: CASSSGLAVEETQYF.